This is a list of T cell receptor beta chains from one sample in a study of shared clonotypes between healthy human individuals. TCRdb keeps only in-frame clones here, not all; method: immunoSEQ multiplex PCR. The repertoire holds just over 2,000,000 clones, with 90% to 95% as singletons. The specimen was naive CD4+ T cells sorted from blood. These receptors came from a man aged 18 to 30 in good health. Each CDR3 is given with its conserved first and last residue. The D gene is left open where the match is weak. The listing skips clone size in some rows; elsewhere it reads once, few, many or a size class.

size	J	D	V	DNA	CDR3
-	TRBJ1-2	TRBD1	TRBV6-5	TGTGCCAGCAGTTACCTGACTGGACAGGGAAGAGGCTACACCTTC	CASSYLTGQGRGYTF
-	TRBJ2-7	-	TRBV11-2	TGTGCCAGCAGCTTAGTTGCCACCCACGAGCAGTACTTC	CASSLVATHEQYF
-	TRBJ1-2	-	TRBV7-2	TGTGCCAGCAGCTTAGGGGGGACACCTAACTATGGCTACACCTTC	CASSLGGTPNYGYTF
-	TRBJ2-3	-	TRBV7-9	TGTGCCAGCAGTTTAGCGACAGATACGCAGTATTTT	CASSLATDTQYF
-	TRBJ2-7	-	TRBV6-1	TGTGCCAGCAGTGGCTACTACGAGCAGTACTTC	CASSGYYEQYF
-	TRBJ2-7	-	TRBV6-5	TGTGCCAGCAGACCCGACGCCCCTGGGGAGCAGTACTTC	CASRPDAPGEQYF
-	TRBJ2-3	TRBD2	TRBV7-2	TGTGCCAGCACCTCAATAGCGGGACCGGGGGATACGCAGTATTTT	CASTSIAGPGDTQYF
-	TRBJ2-3	-	TRBV6-5	TGTGCCAGCAAGGGAGAAAAACCCGCTGAGAAGTATTTT	CASKGEKPAEKYF
-	TRBJ2-5	-	TRBV30	TGTGCCTGGAGTCCGACACTGTACCAAGAGACCCAGTACTTC	CAWSPTLYQETQYF
-	TRBJ2-2	TRBD2	TRBV7-2	TGTGCCAGCAGCAGCCGGGGGGCCGGGGAGCTGTTTTTT	CASSSRGAGELFF
-	TRBJ1-1	-	TRBV6-1	TGTGCCAGCAGCGAAGACCCCAACACTGAAGCTTTCTTT	CASSEDPNTEAFF
-	TRBJ1-2	-	TRBV6-1	TGTGCCAGCAGTGAAGATACTTACTATGGCTACACCTTC	CASSEDTYYGYTF
-	TRBJ1-3	-	TRBV19	TGTGCCAGTATCCCAAGGAACGGCTCTGGAAACACCATATATTTT	CASIPRNGSGNTIYF
-	TRBJ2-7	-	TRBV9	TGTGCCAGCAGCCGCACCCCCCAACAGGGGGGGGAGCAGTACTTC	CASSRTPQQGGEQYF
-	TRBJ1-3	TRBD1	TRBV5-1	TGCGCCAGCAGGATCGACAGGGGGGGAAACACCATATATTTT	CASRIDRGGNTIYF
-	TRBJ2-5	-	TRBV6-9	TGTGCCAGCAGTTATTGTCGGGGACAAGAGACCCAGTACTTC	CASSYCRGQETQYF
-	TRBJ2-5	-	TRBV29-1	TGCAGCGTTGGACAGAAGCCCCCAGGGGGGGAGACCCAGTACTTC	CSVGQKPPGGETQYF
-	TRBJ2-7	-	TRBV9	TGTGCCAGCAGCGTAGATGATAGCGGACCATACGAGCAGTACTTC	CASSVDDSGPYEQYF
-	TRBJ1-1	TRBD1	TRBV2	TGTGCCAGCAAACAGACAGGGGGGACTGAAGCTTTCTTT	CASKQTGGTEAFF
-	TRBJ2-2	TRBD1	TRBV2	TGTGCCAGCAGCGGCGACAGGGGCGACACCGGGGAGCTGTTTTTT	CASSGDRGDTGELFF
-	TRBJ1-6	-	TRBV4-1	TGCGCCAGCAGCCAATTATCGTATAATTCACCCCTCCACTTT	CASSQLSYNSPLHF
once	TRBJ2-1	TRBD2	TRBV19	TGTGCCAGTAGTACGACTAGCGGGGGATATGAGCAGTTCTTC	CASSTTSGGYEQFF
-	TRBJ2-3	-	TRBV28	TGTGCCAGCAGTTCCCCGGGGAAGCCAGATACGCAGTATTTT	CASSSPGKPDTQYF
-	TRBJ2-7	-	TRBV18	TGTGCCAGCTCACCACCGGACGGACTTCTCTCCTACGAGCAGTACTTC	CASSPPDGLLSYEQYF
once	TRBJ2-1	-	TRBV19	TGTGCCAGTAGTATTAGGGGGTCAAATGAGCAGTTCTTC	CASSIRGSNEQFF
-	TRBJ2-3	-	TRBV10-3	TGTGCCATCACCAGCACAGATACGCAGTATTTT	CAITSTDTQYF
-	TRBJ1-5	TRBD1	TRBV7-9	TGTGCCAGCAGCTTAGCCGGGACAGGGAGTCAGCCCCAGCATTTT	CASSLAGTGSQPQHF
-	TRBJ1-3	-	TRBV2	TGTGCCAGCAGTATATACAGCCTTTCGAGGGGAAACACCATATATTTT	CASSIYSLSRGNTIYF
once	TRBJ1-1	-	TRBV7-9	TGTGCCAGCAGCTTAGGGGCAGGGGCGAACACTGAAGCTTTCTTT	CASSLGAGANTEAFF
-	TRBJ2-7	-	TRBV7-9	TGTGCCAGCAGCGAGACCCTAGGGGAGCAGTACTTC	CASSETLGEQYF
-	TRBJ2-1	-	TRBV9	TGTGCCAGCAGCGTAGATGCAGGGGCCACCTACAATGAGCAGTTCTTC	CASSVDAGATYNEQFF
-	TRBJ2-7	-	TRBV6-5	TGTGCCAGCAGGGCAGGTGTCGGCTCCTACGAGCAGTACTTC	CASRAGVGSYEQYF
-	TRBJ2-5	-	TRBV7-2	TGTGCCAGCAGCTTAGCGGGCGGAAGAAACCAAGAGACCCAGTACTTC	CASSLAGGRNQETQYF
-	TRBJ1-1	-	TRBV19	TGTGCCAGTAGTCCCCCCCTTGGGCAGGGACGCACTGAAGCTTTCTTT	CASSPPLGQGRTEAFF
-	TRBJ2-2	-	TRBV13	TGTGCCAGCAGCTTGATTCTCGGGGAGCTGTTTTTT	CASSLILGELFF
once	TRBJ2-7	TRBD2	TRBV4-2	TGTGCCAGCAGCCCGGGGGACAGCGGGAGGGCCGGTAGGTACGAGCAGTACTTC	CASSPGDSGRAGRYEQYF
-	TRBJ2-5	-	TRBV5-1	TGCGCCAGCAGCTTGGCTGGGGTAGAGACCCAGTACTTC	CASSLAGVETQYF
-	TRBJ1-3	TRBD1	TRBV7-2	TGTGCTCTGACAGGGGTGGACGGAAACACCATATATTTT	CALTGVDGNTIYF
-	TRBJ2-1	TRBD2	TRBV14	TGTGCCAGCAGCCCACTAGCGGGAGGCCGGAATGAGCAGTTCTTC	CASSPLAGGRNEQFF
-	TRBJ1-2	-	TRBV5-6	TGTGCCAGCAGCTTAACATCCAGGGCCCATGGCTACACCTTC	CASSLTSRAHGYTF
once	TRBJ1-2	-	TRBV5-1	TGCGCCAGCAGCTCAGGGAATAACTATGGCTACACCTTC	CASSSGNNYGYTF
-	TRBJ1-1	-	TRBV19	TGTGCCACTAGTACGGGCATGAACACTGAAGCTTTCTTT	CATSTGMNTEAFF
-	TRBJ2-7	-	TRBV18	TGTGCCAGCTCAAAGGACGGAACCTACGAGCAGTACTTC	CASSKDGTYEQYF
-	TRBJ2-3	-	TRBV5-1	TGCGCCAGCAGCTTGAGGCCGGGGGGCACAGATACGCAGTATTTT	CASSLRPGGTDTQYF
-	TRBJ2-5	-	TRBV5-1	TGCGCCAGCAGTAGGGACGGTCAAGAGACCCAGTACTTC	CASSRDGQETQYF
-	TRBJ2-3	-	TRBV10-1	TGCGCCAGCAGTGGATCTAGCACAGATACGCAGTATTTT	CASSGSSTDTQYF
-	TRBJ1-2	TRBD1	TRBV11-2	TGTGCCAGCAGCTATACAGGGGGACAGCTTAACTATGGCTACACCTTC	CASSYTGGQLNYGYTF
-	TRBJ1-2	-	TRBV19	TGTGCCAGTAGTATTTGGGACTATGGCTACACCTTC	CASSIWDYGYTF
-	TRBJ1-6	TRBD1	TRBV2	TGTGCCAGCAGCCCCGCGGGGACAGAGAATTCACCCCTCCACTTT	CASSPAGTENSPLHF
-	TRBJ1-1	-	TRBV6-1	TGTGCCAGCAGACCAATGACAGGTATGAGCACTGAAGCTTTCTTT	CASRPMTGMSTEAFF
-	TRBJ2-3	TRBD2	TRBV28	TGTGCCAGCAGTTTACCGGGACTAGCCCCAGATACGCAGTATTTT	CASSLPGLAPDTQYF
-	TRBJ1-6	-	TRBV7-9	TGTGCCAGCAGCCCGGCCCCCACCAGGGTCGGCAATTCACCCCTCCACTTT	CASSPAPTRVGNSPLHF
-	TRBJ2-7	-	TRBV5-1	TGCGCCAGCAGGGCACAGGGCCCCTACGAGCAGTACTTC	CASRAQGPYEQYF
-	TRBJ2-2	-	TRBV7-2	TGTGCCAGCAGCTTGTTCCCGAACACCGGGGAGCTGTTTTTT	CASSLFPNTGELFF
-	TRBJ1-2	-	TRBV5-1	TGCGCCAGCAGCTTGGCCGGTGGAGGGGCAAGCTATGGCTACACCTTC	CASSLAGGGASYGYTF
-	TRBJ2-5	-	TRBV5-1	TGCGCCAGCAGCTACTCGCCGGTCGGGGATGTAGAGACCCAGTACTTC	CASSYSPVGDVETQYF
-	TRBJ2-5	-	TRBV4-1	TGCGCCAGCAGCCAGGCTGGGCAGACTATCCAAGAGACCCAGTACTTC	CASSQAGQTIQETQYF
-	TRBJ1-4	-	TRBV25-1	TGTGCCAGCAGGGGGGACCGACCAACTAATGAAAAACTGTTTTTT	CASRGDRPTNEKLFF
-	TRBJ1-2	TRBD1	TRBV6-5	TGTGCCAGCAGTTCCTCTAGACAGGGGGCGCGTGGCTACACCTTC	CASSSSRQGARGYTF
once	TRBJ1-5	-	TRBV10-2	TGCGCCAGCAGTGAGGGGGGGGGCAGCAATCAGCCCCAGCATTTT	CASSEGGGSNQPQHF